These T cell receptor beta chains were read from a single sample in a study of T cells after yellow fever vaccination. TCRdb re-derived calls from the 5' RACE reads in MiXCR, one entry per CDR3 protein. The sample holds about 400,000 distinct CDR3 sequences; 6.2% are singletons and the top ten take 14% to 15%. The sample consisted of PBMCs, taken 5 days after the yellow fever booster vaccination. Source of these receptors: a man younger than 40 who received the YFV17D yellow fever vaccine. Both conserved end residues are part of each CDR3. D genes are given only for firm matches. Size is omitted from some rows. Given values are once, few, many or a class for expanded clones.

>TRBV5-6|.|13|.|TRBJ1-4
CASSPYQVEKLFF
TGTGCCAGCAGCCCTTACCAGGTTGAAAAACTGTTTTTT
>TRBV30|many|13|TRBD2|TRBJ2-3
CAWGGTSQDTQYF
TGTGCCTGGGGCGGGACTAGTCAAGATACGCAGTATTTT
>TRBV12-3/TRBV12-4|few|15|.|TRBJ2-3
CASSLYRARRDTQYF
TGTGCCAGCAGTCTGTACAGGGCGCGGAGAGATACGCAGTATTTT
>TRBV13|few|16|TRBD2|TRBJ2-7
CASSLSMASGTYEQYF
TGTGCCAGCAGCTTAAGTATGGCTAGCGGGACCTACGAGCAGTACTTC
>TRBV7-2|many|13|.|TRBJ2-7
CASSLTDPYEQYF
TGTGCCAGCAGCTTGACAGATCCTTACGAGCAGTACTTC
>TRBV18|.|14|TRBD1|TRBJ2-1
CASSPPVGGREQFF
TGTGCCAGCTCACCACCGGTAGGGGGCCGTGAGCAGTTCTTC
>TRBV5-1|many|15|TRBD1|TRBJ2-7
CASSLARTGGDEQYF
TGCGCCAGCAGCTTGGCCCGGACAGGGGGCGACGAGCAGTACTTC
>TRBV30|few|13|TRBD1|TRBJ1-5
CASGQGGNQPQHF
TGTGCCTCCGGACAGGGCGGAAATCAGCCCCAGCATTTT
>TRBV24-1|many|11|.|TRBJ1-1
CATSVAGMAFF
TGTGCCACCAGTGTCGCGGGGATGGCTTTCTTT
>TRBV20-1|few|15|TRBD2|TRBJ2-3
CSARGREGLTDTQYF
TGCAGTGCTAGAGGGCGGGAGGGCCTCACAGATACGCAGTATTTT
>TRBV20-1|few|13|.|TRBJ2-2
CSARGGMGGELFF
TGCAGTGCTAGAGGCGGGATGGGCGGGGAGCTGTTTTTT
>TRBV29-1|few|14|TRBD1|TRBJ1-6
CSARQGGAGSPLHF
TGCAGCGCTCGACAGGGCGGGGCTGGTTCACCCCTCCACTTT
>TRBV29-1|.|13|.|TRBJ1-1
CSVENSPNTEAFF
TGCAGCGTTGAAAACAGCCCGAACACTGAAGCTTTCTTT
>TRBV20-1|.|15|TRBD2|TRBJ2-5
CSASRPGGMGETLYF
TGCAGTGCTAGCAGACCGGGAGGGATGGGCGAGACCCTGTACTTC
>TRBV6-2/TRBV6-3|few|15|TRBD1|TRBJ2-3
CASSQTGGVTDTQYF
TGTGCCAGCAGCCAGACAGGGGGCGTCACAGATACGCAGTATTTT
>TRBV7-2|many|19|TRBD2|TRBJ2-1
CASSLAISASGRYYNEQFF
TGTGCCAGCAGCTTAGCGATTTCGGCTAGCGGGAGGTACTACAATGAGCAGTTCTTC
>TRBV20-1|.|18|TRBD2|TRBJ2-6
CSARGGRAEVSGANVLTF
TGCAGTGCTAGAGGCGGGAGGGCAGAAGTTTCTGGGGCCAACGTCCTGACTTTC
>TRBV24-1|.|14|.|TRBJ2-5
CATSGGATQETQYF
TGTGCCACCAGTGGGGGGGCTACCCAAGAGACCCAGTACTTC
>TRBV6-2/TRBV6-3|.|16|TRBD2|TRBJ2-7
CASSYSGGRGLYEQYF
TGTGCCAGCAGTTACTCCGGCGGGAGGGGACTCTACGAGCAGTACTTC
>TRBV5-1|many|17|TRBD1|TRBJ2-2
CASSTPPQGKNTGELFF
TGCGCCAGCAGCACCCCACCACAGGGGAAAAACACCGGGGAGCTGTTTTTT
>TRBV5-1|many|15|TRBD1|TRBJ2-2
CASSGDSVGTGELFF
TGCGCCAGCAGCGGGGACAGCGTGGGTACCGGGGAGCTGTTTTTT
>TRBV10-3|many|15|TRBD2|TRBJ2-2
CAISESGRDTGELFF
TGTGCCATCAGTGAGAGCGGGAGGGACACCGGGGAGCTGTTTTTT
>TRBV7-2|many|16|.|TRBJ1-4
CASSLAPPGGGEKLFF
TGTGCCAGCAGCTTAGCCCCTCCCGGGGGTGGTGAAAAACTGTTTTTT